This entry is about one TCR beta chain. This sample stems from a study of PD-L1 blockade in urothelial cancer. The CDR3 has 12 residues. Germline V gene data show CDR1 as MDHEN and CDR2 as SYDVKM. V was clipped by 8 bases and J by 2 bases, with 9 bases between them. Profiled with immunoSEQ multiplex PCR; TCRdb holds only in-frame clones, not every one. The sample has roughly 100,000 clones; around 85% are singletons. The sequences come from PBMCs, collected around atezolizumab (anti-PD-L1) treatment. The receptor's source is a man aged 50 or older with urothelial cancer. The V and J genes are TRBV28 and TRBJ2-5, with D maybe TRBD2 (6 bases). The DNA for the CDR3 is TGTGCCAGCCGGGAGAGTCAAGAGACCCAGTACTTC. It specifies CASRESQETQYF.